The rows below give T cell receptor beta chains drawn from one sample of a study of T-cell reconstitution after alpha-beta-depleted transplantation in children. TCRdb re-analysed the PCR reads in MiXCR, keeping a single row per CDR3 protein. The table has roughly 100,000 distinct CDR3 sequences, roughly 8% seen once; the top ten hold just under 7%. Sequencing used PBMCs from the stem cell graft donor, obtained from the stem cell graft. The receptors shown here come from a human donor who donated a stem cell graft to a child with congenital amegakaryocytic thrombocytopenia. Both conserved end residues are part of each CDR3. The D gene is left open where the match is weak. Part of the rows lack a size; the others show once, few, many or a class for expanded clones.

cdr3_aa: CASSARTLLTGELFF; cdr3_nt: TGCGCCAGCAGCGCCAGGACCCTACTCACCGGGGAGCTGTTTTTT; j_call: TRBJ2-2; v_call: TRBV5-1; d_call: .; clone_size: medium-sized
cdr3_aa: CASSMGSTDTQYF; cdr3_nt: TGTGCCAGCAGTATGGGATCCACAGATACGCAGTATTTT; j_call: TRBJ2-3; v_call: TRBV15; d_call: .; clone_size: many
cdr3_aa: CASSQDTGGPSGYTF; cdr3_nt: TGTGCCAGCAGCCAAGACACAGGGGGTCCGAGTGGCTACACCTTC; j_call: TRBJ1-2; v_call: TRBV14; d_call: TRBD1; clone_size: many
cdr3_aa: CASSVQGETEAFF; cdr3_nt: TGCGCCAGCAGCGTACAGGGGGAGACTGAAGCTTTCTTT; j_call: TRBJ1-1; v_call: TRBV5-1; d_call: TRBD1; clone_size: many
cdr3_aa: CASSQDGRQGDTQYF; cdr3_nt: TGCGCCAGCAGCCAAGACGGGAGACAGGGAGATACGCAGTATTTT; j_call: TRBJ2-3; v_call: TRBV4-1; d_call: .; clone_size: many
cdr3_aa: CASSQGTYNEQFF; cdr3_nt: TGTGCCAGCAGCCAAGGGACTTATAATGAGCAGTTCTTC; j_call: TRBJ2-1; v_call: TRBV5-5; d_call: .; clone_size: many
cdr3_aa: CASRQTVTGELFF; cdr3_nt: TGTGCCAGCAGACAGACAGTCACCGGGGAGCTGTTTTTT; j_call: TRBJ2-2; v_call: TRBV12-3/TRBV12-4; d_call: .; clone_size: many
cdr3_aa: CSARAGTGDWNEQFF; cdr3_nt: TGCAGTGCTAGGGCCGGGACAGGTGATTGGAATGAGCAGTTCTTC; j_call: TRBJ2-1; v_call: TRBV20-1; d_call: TRBD1; clone_size: many
cdr3_aa: CASSRSPVPGDEQFF; cdr3_nt: TGCGCCAGCAGCCGGTCACCGGTCCCTGGGGATGAGCAGTTCTTC; j_call: TRBJ2-1; v_call: TRBV5-1; d_call: .; clone_size: many
cdr3_aa: CSATRPGGPSNEQFF; cdr3_nt: TGCAGTGCTACCAGACCGGGAGGGCCCTCTAATGAGCAGTTCTTC; j_call: TRBJ2-1; v_call: TRBV20-1; d_call: TRBD2; clone_size: many
cdr3_aa: CASSFRQFYEQYF; cdr3_nt: TGTGCCAGCAGCTTTCGGCAGTTCTACGAGCAGTACTTC; j_call: TRBJ2-7; v_call: TRBV7-2; d_call: .; clone_size: .
cdr3_aa: CASSQEPGMRSYNEQFF; cdr3_nt: TGCGCCAGCAGCCAAGAGCCAGGGATGAGGTCCTACAATGAGCAGTTCTTC; j_call: TRBJ2-1; v_call: TRBV4-1; d_call: .; clone_size: .
cdr3_aa: CAGGQNSGANVLTF; cdr3_nt: TGTGCCGGAGGACAGAACTCTGGGGCCAACGTCCTGACTTTC; j_call: TRBJ2-6; v_call: TRBV7-2; d_call: .; clone_size: many
cdr3_aa: CSARAYRSSSYNEQFF; cdr3_nt: TGCAGTGCTAGAGCCTACAGGTCTAGCTCCTACAATGAGCAGTTCTTC; j_call: TRBJ2-1; v_call: TRBV20-1; d_call: .; clone_size: many
cdr3_aa: CASSPTSSYNEQFF; cdr3_nt: TGTGCCAGCAGTCCCACGAGCTCCTACAATGAGCAGTTCTTC; j_call: TRBJ2-1; v_call: TRBV12-3/TRBV12-4; d_call: .; clone_size: few
cdr3_aa: CATSDLVGAQETQYF; cdr3_nt: TGTGCCACCAGTGATTTGGTCGGGGCCCAAGAGACCCAGTACTTC; j_call: TRBJ2-5; v_call: TRBV24-1; d_call: .; clone_size: many
cdr3_aa: CASSLEGWYTQYF; cdr3_nt: TGTGCCAGCAGTTTAGAGGGTTGGTATACGCAGTATTTT; j_call: TRBJ2-3; v_call: TRBV28; d_call: .; clone_size: many
cdr3_aa: CASSQELANEQFF; cdr3_nt: TGCGCCAGCAGCCAAGAACTAGCGAATGAGCAGTTCTTC; j_call: TRBJ2-1; v_call: TRBV4-3; d_call: TRBD2; clone_size: many
cdr3_aa: CSVDQGANYGYTF; cdr3_nt: TGCAGCGTTGATCAGGGGGCCAACTATGGCTACACCTTC; j_call: TRBJ1-2; v_call: TRBV29-1; d_call: TRBD1; clone_size: many
cdr3_aa: CATRTLGGDSPLHF; cdr3_nt: TGTGCCACCAGGACCCTGGGGGGGGATTCACCCCTCCACTTT; j_call: TRBJ1-6; v_call: TRBV15; d_call: .; clone_size: many
cdr3_aa: CSAQGRRTSRLGIGGEQYF; cdr3_nt: TGCAGTGCCCAGGGACGAAGGACTAGTCGACTCGGGATCGGGGGAGAGCAGTATTTT; j_call: TRBJ2-3; v_call: TRBV20-1; d_call: TRBD2; clone_size: many
cdr3_aa: CASSFSGGGSDTQYF; cdr3_nt: TGTGCCAGCAGTTTTAGTGGGGGAGGTTCAGATACGCAGTATTTT; j_call: TRBJ2-3; v_call: TRBV12-3/TRBV12-4; d_call: .; clone_size: .
cdr3_aa: CASSLGQDNEQFF; cdr3_nt: TGTGCCAGCAGCTTAGGACAGGACAATGAGCAGTTCTTC; j_call: TRBJ2-1; v_call: TRBV7-7; d_call: .; clone_size: .